These 20 T cell receptor beta chains share one sample of origin, sequenced in a study of tumor-infiltrating lymphocytes in localized non-small cell lung cancer. Repertoires were generated with immunoSEQ multiplex PCR, while TCRdb's copy carries only in-frame clones and drops some. The sample yields some 30,000 clones, over 75% seen once. Material: lung tumor tissue. Every receptor here comes from a human donor with non-small cell lung cancer.

The chain joins TRBV5-5 to TRBJ1-4; D unresolved. CDR1 is SGHKS, CDR2 YYEKEE, per germline (reference sequence). The CDR3 sequence is 14 residues long. V lost 4 bases to trimming and J lost 5 bases, with 12 bases between them. The CDR3 loop is CASSRDGWNEKLFF. The CDR3 DNA sequence: TGTGCCAGCAGCCGCGACGGGTGGAATGAAAAACTGTTTTTT.

The chain joins TRBV7-8 to TRBJ1-2; D unresolved. This CDR3 region has 12 residues. Germline V gene data show CDR1 as SGHVS and CDR2 as FQNEAQ. Trimming cost V 4 bases and J 3 bases, with 6 bases left between them. The DNA for the CDR3 is TGTGCCAGCAGCTCCTCCCACTATGGCTACACCTTC. Translated, it gives CASSSSHYGYTF.

This chain links TRBV29-1 with TRBJ1-2; perhaps TRBD1 as D (5 bases). V was cut by 7 bases and J by 2 bases, with 14 bases left in between. The CDR3 covers 13 residues. Germline V gene sequence: CDR1 SQVTM, CDR2 ANQGSEA. CDR3 amino acids: CSGGPEGNYGYTF. The DNA of the CDR3 is TGCAGCGGCGGACCCGAGGGGAACTATGGCTACACCTTC.

This clone was picked up one time. This chain uses TRBV10-3 with TRBJ1-1; D gene unclear. V lost 4 bases, J lost 0 bases, and 12 bases lay in between. The CDR3 covers 15 residues. The germline gives CDR1 ENHRY, CDR2 SYGVKD. The chain's CDR3 is CAISASTTLNTEAFF. DNA for the CDR3: TGTGCCATCAGTGCTAGTACAACCTTGAACACTGAAGCTTTCTTT.

The chain has TRBV7-9 and TRBJ1-1; no firm D call. The CDR3 has 13 residues. Looked up from germline, CDR1 is SEHNR and CDR2 is FQNEAQ (reference sequence). The V end lost 4 bases, the J end lost 10 bases, and 16 bases lay between the germline ends. The CDR3 region is CASSSPPVSLAFF. The CDR3 coding sequence is TGTGCCAGCAGCTCCCCCCCTGTAAGTCTAGCTTTCTTT.

The chain employs TRBV2 and TRBJ1-2; TRBD1 might be the D (5 bases). The germline CDR1 and CDR2 sequences are SNHLY and FYNNEI. Trimming removed 6 bases from V and 5 bases from J, with 22 bases in between. The CDR3 extends over 16 amino acids. CDR3 in DNA: TGTGCCAGCAGCCCCGACGGGACGGGGTTCGGGTATGGCTACACCTTC. Amino acids: CASSPDGTGFGYGYTF.

The chain links TRBV29-1 to TRBJ2-3, with 8 bases fitting TRBD1. The CDR3 runs to 15 residues. The V segment lost 6 bases and the J segment 7 bases; nucleotides outside the gene matches: 15. The germline V gene encodes CDR1 SQVTM and CDR2 ANQGSEA. CDR3: CSVPDRVGLVYTQYF. The DNA for the CDR3 is TGCAGCGTCCCGGACAGGGTTGGACTTGTTTATACGCAGTATTTT.

The chain carries TRBV6-6 and TRBJ1-5; maybe TRBD1 (5 bases). The length of the CDR3 is 14 residues. Deletions cut 0 bases from V and 2 bases from J, with 5 bases between. Germline values: CDR1 MNHNY, CDR2 SVGAGI (reference sequence). For the CDR3, the DNA is TGTGCCAGCAGTTACTCGGGGGGCAATCAGCCCCAGCATTTT. Translated, it gives CASSYSGGNQPQHF.

The chain combines TRBV6-1 with TRBJ1-5; D possibly corresponds to TRBD1 (6 bases). Trimming took off 7 bases at V and 5 bases at J, with 15 bases between the two ends. Germline-derived CDR1 and CDR2 are MNHNS and SASEGT. The CDR3 runs to 14 residues. The CDR3 here is CASTKDRVYQPQHF. The CDR3 coding sequence is TGTGCCAGCACCAAGGACAGAGTTTATCAGCCCCAGCATTTT.

This clone came up once. J is TRBJ2-7 and V is TRBV6-1, with a tentative D call TRBD1 (6 bases). V was cut by 6 bases and J by 7 bases, with 16 bases left in between. Germline V gene lookup returns CDR1 MNHNS and CDR2 SASEGT. The CDR3 runs 13 residues. CDR3 bases: TGTGCCAGCAGCGGGACGGGACACCGGGAGCAGTACTTC. This codes for CASSGTGHREQYF.

The rearrangement uses TRBV7-2 and TRBJ2-1; D not resolved. In germline, CDR1 is SGHTA, CDR2 FQGNSA. This CDR3 is 15 amino acids long. Between the trimmed V and J ends, which lost 1 base and 10 bases, there was a span of 17 bases. CDR3 amino acids: CASSLDWAMIREQFF. The CDR3 DNA reads TGTGCCAGCAGCTTAGACTGGGCTATGATAAGGGAGCAGTTCTTC.

This clone was counted a few times. The chain recombines TRBV19 with TRBJ2-7, with a weak D call TRBD2 (5 bases). Germline V gene lookup returns CDR1 LNHDA and CDR2 SQIVND (reference sequence). V gave up 4 bases and J gave up 3 bases, with 10 bases separating them. CDR3 length equals 13 residues. The CDR3 region has the DNA TGTGCCAGTAGTAACACGGCGGGCTACGAGCAGTACTTC. This gives the protein CASSNTAGYEQYF.

This chain joins TRBV7-9 and TRBJ1-1; 7 positions agree with TRBD1. Germline V gene data show CDR1 as SEHNR and CDR2 as FQNEAQ (reference sequence). This CDR3 region has 17 residues. Losses at the gene ends were 5 bases for V and 0 bases for J; bases not matched to a gene: 12. The CDR3 DNA reads TGTGCCAGCAGCCGAGATAGGGGGGACAGCATGAACACTGAAGCTTTCTTT. Its protein is CASSRDRGDSMNTEAFF.

The CDR3 region has the DNA TGTGCCAGCAGCTTAACAGTTAGGGAAGGGGAGACCCAGTACTTC. This translates into CASSLTVREGETQYF. The chain uses TRBV9 and TRBJ2-5; no reliable D call. The CDR3 covers 15 residues. Trimming pared 4 bases from V and 5 bases from J, leaving 18 bases between. The germline gives CDR1 SGDLS, CDR2 YYNGEE.

This chain joins TRBV11-1 and TRBJ1-2; D is ambiguous. Between the trimmed V and J ends, which lost 3 bases and 7 bases, there was a span of 15 bases. The CDR3 has 14 residues. CDR1 and CDR2 from the germline V gene are SGHAT and FQDESV (reference sequence). The CDR3 here is CASSFGEGAVGYTF. CDR3 bases: TGTGCCAGCAGCTTCGGGGAGGGCGCGGTTGGCTACACCTTC.

The genes are TRBV15 and TRBJ1-4; possible D gene TRBD1, 6 bases. Trimming removed 1 base at V and 6 bases at J, with 9 bases between. The CDR3 runs 14 residues. Germline V gene sequence: CDR1 LNHNV, CDR2 YYDKDF (reference sequence). Written as DNA, the CDR3 is TGTGCCACCAGCAGAGGCAGGGGTTATGAAAAACTGTTTTTT. Its translation: CATSRGRGYEKLFF.

The chain is built from TRBV2 and TRBJ2-3, with 7 bases matching TRBD1. The CDR3 runs 12 residues. CDR1 and CDR2 from the germline V gene are SNHLY and FYNNEI. J gave up 1 base and V 8 bases, and 0 bases lay outside the gene matches. The CDR3 sequence is CASGQGTDTQYF. For the CDR3, the DNA is TGTGCCAGCGGACAGGGCACAGATACGCAGTATTTT.

The sample holds one count of this clone. The chain joins TRBV19 to TRBJ1-1, with D hard to call. This CDR3 has 13 amino acids. The V gene's germline CDR1 is LNHDA and CDR2 SQIVND (reference sequence). Deletions cut 9 bases from V and 4 bases from J, with 15 bases between. The DNA for the CDR3 is TGTGCCAGCAGAGAAAATGTCGGCACTGAAGCTTTCTTT. Protein product: CASRENVGTEAFF. The variable domain in full, with the rest retrieved from reference TRBV19 and TRBJ1-1, is DGGITQSPKYLFRKEGQNVTLSCEQNLNHDAMYWYRQDPGQGLRLIYYSQIVNDFQKGDIAEGYSVSREKKESFPLTVTSAQKNPTAFYLCASRENVGTEAFFGQGTRLTVV.

This sequence joins TRBV18 and TRBJ2-1; TRBD2 aligns across 10 bases. The CDR3 is made up of 16 amino acids. The V gene end was trimmed by 6 bases and the J gene end by 1 base; junction bases not matched to a gene: 6. CDR1 and CDR2 (germline): KGHSH, LQKENI. CDR3 nucleotides: TGTGCCAGCTCCCCTACTAGCGGGACATCCTACAATGAGCAGTTCTTC. Translated: CASSPTSGTSYNEQFF.

The genes are TRBV2 and TRBJ1-6; TRBD1 aligns across 11 bases. The CDR3 loop spans 15 amino acids. Germline trimming cut 4 bases from V and 10 bases from J; bases unmatched to any gene: 6. Germline V gene data show CDR1 as SNHLY and CDR2 as FYNNEI. CDR3 bases: TGTGCCAGCAGTGTCGCGGACAGGGGGCGATCACCCCTCCACTTT. Its protein product is CASSVADRGRSPLHF.